Each of the 26 T cell receptor beta chains below was sequenced from the same sample in a study of cytomegalovirus exposure and HLA in healthy donors. PCR used 60 Vbeta primers and 13 Jbeta primers. Assay: immunoSEQ multiplex PCR; the TCRdb copy retains only in-frame clones and omits some. Seen here are 180,000 or so clones, 75% observed once, and the top ten hold about 7.7%. Sequenced material: PBMCs. The receptors were gathered from a woman in her thirties or forties in good health and CMV-seropositive.

The CDR3, as DNA: TGTGCCAGCAGTTTATTGGAGAGTGAGGAGCATTTT. Amino acid sequence: CASSLLESEEHF. The chain has TRBV28 and TRBJ1-5, with D unresolved. Per the germline V gene, CDR1 is MDHEN and CDR2 is SYDVKM. CDR3 length: 12 amino acids. Trimming shortened V by 1 base and J by 14 bases, and 12 bases separated the two germline ends.

The chain uses TRBV5-4 and TRBJ2-2; 9 nucleotides align to TRBD1. CDR3 length: 15 amino acids. Per germline, CDR1 SGHNT and CDR2 YYREEE (reference sequence). After removal of 3 bases from V and 6 bases from J, the junction contained 6 bases not matched to a gene. CDR3 in DNA: TGTGCCAGCAGCTGGGGAACAGGGGGCCCCGGGGAGCTGTTTTTT. This codes for CASSWGTGGPGELFF.

This chain connects TRBV11-3 to TRBJ2-6, with D possibly matching TRBD1 (6 bases). The CDR3 contains 15 residues. The V end lost 2 bases, the J end lost 2 bases, and 7 bases lay between the germline ends. Per the germline V gene, CDR1 is SGHNT and CDR2 is YENEEA. The CDR3 DNA follows: TGTGCCAGCAGCTTAACAGGGACTGGGGCCAACGTCCTGACTTTC. It is translated as CASSLTGTGANVLTF.

The J gene is TRBJ2-1, the V gene TRBV6-1, with a weak D call TRBD2 (5 bases). V lost 5 bases to trimming and J lost 6 bases, with 14 bases between them. CDR1 and CDR2 (germline): MNHNS, SASEGT. CDR3 length equals 14 residues. CDR3 nucleotides: TGTGCCAGCAGTCACCGGGATAATGGCAATGAGCAGTTCTTC. Translating gives CASSHRDNGNEQFF.

The chain is built from TRBV5-1 and TRBJ1-1, with D possibly TRBD1 on 6 matching bases. There are 15 residues in the CDR3. Trimming stripped 6 bases from V and 5 bases from J, with 20 bases between. The germline V gene encodes CDR1 SGHRS and CDR2 YFSETQ. DNA of the CDR3: TGCGCCAGCACCTTACAGGGTTTCGGGGAGACTGAAGCTTTCTTT. Its protein product is CASTLQGFGETEAFF.

This chain links TRBV28 with TRBJ1-3; D may be TRBD1 (6 bases). Between the trimmed V and J ends, which lost 6 bases and 4 bases, there was a span of 10 bases. Per germline, CDR1 MDHEN and CDR2 SYDVKM. The CDR3 length is 13 residues. CDR3 residues: CASRSGAGNTIYF. In DNA form, the CDR3 reads TGTGCCAGCAGATCAGGGGCCGGAAACACCATATATTTT.

The V and J genes are TRBV19 and TRBJ2-5; 12 bases align to TRBD1. After removal of 5 bases from V and 6 bases from J, the junction contained 10 bases not matched to a gene. Germline V gives CDR1 LNHDA, CDR2 SQIVND (reference sequence). This CDR3 is built from 16 residues. CDR3 sequence reads: CASSLLGTGGGKTQYF. In nucleotides, the CDR3 is TGTGCCAGTAGTCTACTCGGGACAGGGGGCGGAAAGACCCAGTACTTC.

The rearrangement uses TRBV15 and TRBJ1-2, with 10 bases lining up with TRBD1. V lost 4 bases and J lost 0; bases outside the gene matches: 2. Germline V gene lookup returns CDR1 LNHNV and CDR2 YYDKDF (reference sequence). The CDR3 is made up of 15 amino acids. CDR3 region: CATSIGQGANYGYTF. The CDR3 coding sequence is TGTGCCACCAGCATAGGACAGGGGGCTAACTATGGCTACACCTTC.

This chain connects TRBV25-1 to TRBJ2-1; D perhaps matches TRBD2 (5 bases). Between the trimmed V and J ends, which lost 3 bases and 4 bases, there was a span of 22 bases. The CDR3 loop spans 18 amino acids. Looked up from germline, CDR1 is MGHDK and CDR2 is SYGVNS. The CDR3 here is CASSDHLPRRCPYNEQFF. The CDR3 coding sequence is TGTGCCAGCAGTGATCACCTTCCACGGAGGTGCCCTTACAATGAGCAGTTCTTC.

The genes are TRBV6-5 and TRBJ2-3; 7 bases are shared with TRBD1. The germline V gene encodes CDR1 MNHEY and CDR2 SVGAGI. Trimming at V came to 5 bases and at J to 1 base, leaving 3 bases not matched to a gene. This CDR3 comprises 14 residues. CDR3 region: CASSKQGRTDTQYF. The CDR3 bases are TGTGCCAGCAGTAAACAGGGGCGCACAGATACGCAGTATTTT.

As concerns this clone: The sample carries other DNA sequences with the same CDR3. The chain couples TRBV6-6 to TRBJ1-1, with D possibly being TRBD1 (5 bases). This CDR3 is built from 14 residues. Deletions cut 6 bases from V and 5 bases from J, with 16 bases between. The germline CDR1 and CDR2 sequences are MNHNY and SVGAGI (reference sequence). The CDR3 region has the DNA TGTGCCAGCAGCGGGGGACGGACGAATACTGAAGCTTTCTTT. It specifies CASSGGRTNTEAFF.

This sequence joins TRBV5-4 and TRBJ2-7, with D tentatively TRBD2 (6 bases). Germline assignment: CDR1 SGHNT and CDR2 YYREEE (reference sequence). CDR3 length: 15 amino acids. Trimming stripped 0 bases from V and 7 bases from J, with 17 bases between. CDR3 amino acids: CASSLEVGRTREQYF. The CDR3 DNA follows: TGTGCCAGCAGCTTGGAGGTGGGGAGGACGCGTGAGCAGTACTTC.

The chain has TRBV28 and TRBJ1-5; no clear D. Germline CDR1 MDHEN, CDR2 SYDVKM. Trimming left V 7 bases short and J 2 bases short, with 15 bases between. The CDR3 extends over 15 amino acids. The CDR3 DNA reads as TGTGCCAGCATTCGGGAGGTCTCGGGCAATCAGCCCCAGCATTTT. Protein product: CASIREVSGNQPQHF.

V and J are TRBV28 and TRBJ2-7; 11 nucleotides agree with TRBD1. The CDR3 length is 15 residues. V gave up 6 bases and J gave up 4 bases; unmatched junction bases: 8. Germline V gene data show CDR1 as MDHEN and CDR2 as SYDVKM. The CDR3 reads CASRTQGTGGYEQYF. For the CDR3, the DNA is TGTGCCAGCAGAACCCAAGGGACAGGGGGATACGAGCAGTACTTC. Full variable domain (remainder filled in from reference TRBV28 and TRBJ2-7): DVKVTQSSRYLVKRTGEKVFLECVQDMDHENMFWYRQDPGLGLRLIYFSYDVKMKEKGDIPEGYSVSREKKERFSLILESASTNQTSMYLCASRTQGTGGYEQYFGPGTRLTVT.

This clone was seen ten or more times. For the CDR3, the DNA is TGTGCCAGCAGTGACAGGGGGCTTGGCTACACCTTC. As protein: CASSDRGLGYTF. The chain combines TRBV25-1 with TRBJ1-2, with TRBD1 identical over 8 bases. V shed 3 bases, J shed 7 bases, and the junction held 1 base outside the gene matches. CDR3 length: 12 amino acids. In germline, CDR1 is MGHDK, CDR2 SYGVNS.

The rearrangement joins TRBV5-1 to TRBJ2-5; 7 bases map to TRBD1. CDR3 length equals 15 residues. Germline V lookup: CDR1 SGHRS, CDR2 YFSETQ. V lost 4 bases to trimming and J lost 4 bases; unmatched junction nucleotides: 10. DNA for the CDR3: TGCGCCAGCAGCACCAAACAGGGGTTTGCAGAGACCCAGTACTTC. It encodes CASSTKQGFAETQYF.

The chain is built from TRBV5-1 and TRBJ2-7, with TRBD2 matching 7 bases. Germline CDR1 SGHRS, CDR2 YFSETQ. V trimming: 3 bases; J trimming: 4 bases; junction bases outside the gene matches: 10. This CDR3 has 15 residues. CDR3 sequence (DNA): TGCGCCAGCAGCTCGGGACTACCGGTAGCATACGAGCAGTACTTC. Translated: CASSSGLPVAYEQYF.

V and J are TRBV28 and TRBJ1-1, with a tentative D call TRBD1 (6 bases). The CDR3 is 16 amino acids. In germline, CDR1 is MDHEN, CDR2 SYDVKM. The ends were cut back, 8 bases at V and 4 bases at J, with 23 bases in the middle. CDR3 loop: CASGQGGGGRSTEAFF. CDR3 in DNA: TGTGCCAGCGGCCAAGGGGGTGGCGGACGGAGCACTGAAGCTTTCTTT.

This sequence joins TRBV28 and TRBJ2-5; D not resolved. This CDR3 region has 17 residues. Germline V gene lookup returns CDR1 MDHEN and CDR2 SYDVKM. V lost 3 bases, J lost 2 bases, and 19 bases lay in between. DNA of the CDR3: TGTGCCAGCAGTTTCCTGACCCCCCCAGGTGGACAAGAGACCCAGTACTTC. It is translated as CASSFLTPPGGQETQYF.

The chain carries TRBV6-5 and TRBJ2-7; 7 nucleotides agree with TRBD1. CDR1 and CDR2 from the germline V gene are MNHEY and SVGAGI. Trimming took 2 bases from V and 4 from J; bases not matched to a gene: 2. The CDR3 has 13 amino acids. CDR3 region: CASSYRQGYEQYF. Written as DNA, the CDR3 is TGTGCCAGCAGTTACAGACAGGGTTACGAGCAGTACTTC.

The CDR3 protein is CASSFAGTEMYNEQFF. The CDR3 coding sequence is TGCGCCAGCAGCTTCGCCGGGACTGAGATGTACAATGAGCAGTTCTTC. This chain connects TRBV5-1 to TRBJ2-1, with D possibly being TRBD2 (6 bases). V was clipped by 2 bases and J by 4 bases, with 16 bases between them. The germline V gene encodes CDR1 SGHRS and CDR2 YFSETQ. The CDR3 sequence is 16 residues long. The full variable domain, rest sourced from reference TRBV5-1 and TRBJ2-1, is KAGVTQTPRYLIKTRGQQVTLSCSPISGHRSVSWYQQTPGQGLQFLFEYFSETQRNKGNFPGRFSGRQFSNSRSEMNVSTLELGDSALYLCASSFAGTEMYNEQFFGPGTRLTVL.

The chain combines TRBV4-3 with TRBJ2-1; D perhaps matches TRBD2 (5 bases). Trimming pared 1 base from V and 8 bases from J, leaving 12 bases between. CDR1 LGHNA and CDR2 YSLEER come from the germline V gene. The CDR3 sequence is 14 residues long. CDR3: CASSQGPSSYEQFF. For the CDR3, the DNA is TGCGCCAGCAGCCAAGGCCCTAGCTCCTATGAGCAGTTCTTC.

As DNA, the CDR3 is TGTGCCAGCAGTCGAGAGTGGGGGCCCGATCAGCCCCAGCATTTT. Amino acid sequence: CASSREWGPDQPQHF. V gene TRBV6-1 combines with J gene TRBJ1-5, with D tentatively TRBD1 (6 bases). V lost 5 bases and J 5 bases, leaving 16 bases between the germline ends. The CDR3 length is 15 residues. The germline CDR1 and CDR2 sequences are MNHNS and SASEGT.

The rearrangement links TRBV7-3 to TRBJ1-1, with 9 nucleotides matching TRBD1. The germline CDR1 and CDR2 sequences are SGHTA and FQGTGA. V shed 8 bases and J 5 bases; nucleotides not matched to a gene: 9. The CDR3 has 14 residues. For the CDR3, the DNA is TGTGCCAGCGGGGAATACGGGACAGGGACTGAAGCTTTCTTT. It encodes CASGEYGTGTEAFF.

This clone has only one observation. For the CDR3, the DNA is TGTGCCAGTAGTATAGATGACCGGCCCCCGGGACAGGGAGGTAACACAGATACGCAGTATTTT. Its translation: CASSIDDRPPGQGGNTDTQYF. The chain recombines TRBV19 with TRBJ2-3, with 9 bases identical to TRBD1. V shed 0 bases, J shed 2 bases, and the junction held 18 bases outside the gene matches. The CDR3 length is 21 residues. Germline V gene sequence: CDR1 LNHDA, CDR2 SQIVND (reference sequence). Based on the CDR3 plus reference TRBV19 and TRBJ2-3, the full variable domain is DGGITQSPKYLFRKEGQNVTLSCEQNLNHDAMYWYRQDPGQGLRLIYYSQIVNDFQKGDIAEGYSVSREKKESFPLTVTSAQKNPTAFYLCASSIDDRPPGQGGNTDTQYFGPGTRLTVL.

V is TRBV18 and J is TRBJ1-6; no clear D gene. The CDR3 consists of 15 residues. Germline values: CDR1 KGHSH, CDR2 LQKENI. The germline V and J ends were trimmed by 2 bases and 5 bases, with 10 bases remaining between them. The CDR3 spells CASSPMSVNNSPLHF. The CDR3, as DNA: TGTGCCAGCTCACCAATGTCAGTTAATAATTCACCCCTCCACTTT.